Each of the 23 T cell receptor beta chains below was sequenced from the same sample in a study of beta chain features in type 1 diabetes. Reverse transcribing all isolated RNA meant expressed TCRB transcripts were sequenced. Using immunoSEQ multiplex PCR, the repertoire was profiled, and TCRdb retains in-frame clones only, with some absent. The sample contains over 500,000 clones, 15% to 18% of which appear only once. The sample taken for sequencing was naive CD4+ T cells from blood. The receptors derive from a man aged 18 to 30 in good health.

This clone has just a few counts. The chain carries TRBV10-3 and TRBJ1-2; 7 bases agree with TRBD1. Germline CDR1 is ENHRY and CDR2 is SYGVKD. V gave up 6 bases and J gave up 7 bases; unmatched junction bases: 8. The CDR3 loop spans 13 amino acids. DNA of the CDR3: TGTGCCATCAGCACCGGGACAGATTTTGGCTACACCTTC. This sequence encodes CAISTGTDFGYTF.

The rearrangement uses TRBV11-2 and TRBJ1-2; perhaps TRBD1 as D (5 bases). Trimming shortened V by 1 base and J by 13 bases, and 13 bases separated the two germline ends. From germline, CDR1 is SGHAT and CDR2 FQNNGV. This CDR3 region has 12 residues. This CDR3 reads CASSLVGVILTF. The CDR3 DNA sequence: TGTGCCAGCAGCTTAGTAGGGGTTATCCTCACCTTC.

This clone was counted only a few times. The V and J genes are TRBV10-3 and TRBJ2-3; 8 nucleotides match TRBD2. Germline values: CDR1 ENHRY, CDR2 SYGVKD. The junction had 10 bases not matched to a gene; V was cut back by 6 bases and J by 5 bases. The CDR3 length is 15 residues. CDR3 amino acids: CAIRGAGAARDTQYF. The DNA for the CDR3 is TGTGCCATCAGAGGAGCGGGGGCCGCTAGAGATACGCAGTATTTT.

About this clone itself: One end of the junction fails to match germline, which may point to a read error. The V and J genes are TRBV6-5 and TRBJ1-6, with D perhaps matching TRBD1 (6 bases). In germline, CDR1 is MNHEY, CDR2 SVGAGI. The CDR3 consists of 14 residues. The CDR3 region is CASSYGQPNSALHF. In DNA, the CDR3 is TGTGCCAGCAGTTACGGACAGCCTAATTCAGCCCTCCACTTT.

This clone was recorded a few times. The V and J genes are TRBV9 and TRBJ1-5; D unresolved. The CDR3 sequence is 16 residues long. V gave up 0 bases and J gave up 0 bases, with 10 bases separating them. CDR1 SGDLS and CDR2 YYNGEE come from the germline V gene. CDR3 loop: CASSVGEQYSNQPQHF. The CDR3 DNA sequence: TGTGCCAGCAGCGTAGGGGAACAATATAGCAATCAGCCCCAGCATTTT.

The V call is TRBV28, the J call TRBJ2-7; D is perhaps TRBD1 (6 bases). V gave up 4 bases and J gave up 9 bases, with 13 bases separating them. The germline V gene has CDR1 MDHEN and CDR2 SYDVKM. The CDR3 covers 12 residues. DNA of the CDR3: TGTGCCAGCAGTTGGGGGCGGCAAGGGCAGTACTTC. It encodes CASSWGRQGQYF. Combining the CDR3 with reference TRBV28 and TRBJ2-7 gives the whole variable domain DVKVTQSSRYLVKRTGEKVFLECVQDMDHENMFWYRQDPGLGLRLIYFSYDVKMKEKGDIPEGYSVSREKKERFSLILESASTNQTSMYLCASSWGRQGQYFGPGTRLTVT.

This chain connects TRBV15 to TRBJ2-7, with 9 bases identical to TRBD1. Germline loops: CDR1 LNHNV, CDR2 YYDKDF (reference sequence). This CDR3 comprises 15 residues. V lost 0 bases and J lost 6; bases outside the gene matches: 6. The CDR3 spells CATSRDRDRAGEQYF. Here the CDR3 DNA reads TGTGCCACCAGCAGAGATCGGGACAGGGCTGGCGAGCAGTACTTC.

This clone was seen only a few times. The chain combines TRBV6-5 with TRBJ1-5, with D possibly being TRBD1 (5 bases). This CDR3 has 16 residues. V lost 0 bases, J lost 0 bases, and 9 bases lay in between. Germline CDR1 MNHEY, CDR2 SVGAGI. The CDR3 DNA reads TGTGCCAGCAGTTACTCGGGGGATCTTAGCAATCAGCCCCAGCATTTT. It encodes CASSYSGDLSNQPQHF.

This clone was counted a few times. CDR3 in amino acids: CASSWGGSGANVLTF. As DNA, the CDR3 is TGTGCCAGCAGTTGGGGAGGTTCTGGGGCCAACGTCCTGACTTTC. The chain uses TRBV5-4 and TRBJ2-6; the D gene is possibly TRBD2 (6 bases). V lost 5 bases to trimming and J lost 1 base, with 10 bases between them. The CDR3 is 15 residues long. Germline CDR1 and CDR2: SGHNT and YYREEE (reference sequence).

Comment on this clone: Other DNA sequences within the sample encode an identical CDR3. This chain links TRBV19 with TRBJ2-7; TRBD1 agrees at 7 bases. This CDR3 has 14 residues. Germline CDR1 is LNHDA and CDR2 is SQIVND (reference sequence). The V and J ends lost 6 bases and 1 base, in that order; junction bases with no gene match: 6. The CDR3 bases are TGTGCCAGTAGCATTAACAGGGGATCCTACGAGCAGTACTTC. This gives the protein CASSINRGSYEQYF.

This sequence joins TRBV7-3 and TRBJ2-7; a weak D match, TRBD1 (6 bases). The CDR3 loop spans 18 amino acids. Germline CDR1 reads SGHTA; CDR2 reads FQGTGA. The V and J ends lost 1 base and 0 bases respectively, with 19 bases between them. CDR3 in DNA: TGTGCCAGCAGCTTAATTGGACCGGGACATGCAGCCTCCTACGAGCAGTACTTC. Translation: CASSLIGPGHAASYEQYF.

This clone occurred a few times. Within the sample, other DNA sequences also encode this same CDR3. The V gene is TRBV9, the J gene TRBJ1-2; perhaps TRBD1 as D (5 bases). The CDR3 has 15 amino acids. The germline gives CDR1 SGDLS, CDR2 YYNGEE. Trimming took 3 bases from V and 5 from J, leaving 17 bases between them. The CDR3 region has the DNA TGTGCCAGCAGCGCCTCCCTGACAGTTGCTTATGGCTACACCTTC. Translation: CASSASLTVAYGYTF.

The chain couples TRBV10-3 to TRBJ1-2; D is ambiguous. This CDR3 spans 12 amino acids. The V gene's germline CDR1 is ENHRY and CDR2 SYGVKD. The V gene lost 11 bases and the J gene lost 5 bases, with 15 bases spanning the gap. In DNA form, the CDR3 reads TGTGCCGTCAAGCCGCCAGAGTATGGCTACACCTTC. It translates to CAVKPPEYGYTF.

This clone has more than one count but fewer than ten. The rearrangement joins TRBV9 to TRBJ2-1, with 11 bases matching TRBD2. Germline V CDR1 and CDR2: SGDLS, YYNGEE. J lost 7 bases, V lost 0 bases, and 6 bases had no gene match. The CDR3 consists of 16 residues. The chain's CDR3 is CASSVARSGGANEQFF. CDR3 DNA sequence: TGTGCCAGCAGCGTAGCCCGTAGCGGGGGGGCAAATGAGCAGTTCTTC.

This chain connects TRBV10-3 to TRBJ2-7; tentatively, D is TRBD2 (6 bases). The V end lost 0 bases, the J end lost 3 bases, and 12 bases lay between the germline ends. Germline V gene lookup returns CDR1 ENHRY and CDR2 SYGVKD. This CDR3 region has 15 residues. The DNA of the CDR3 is TGTGCCATCAGTGAGTCGGAGGGAAGGCGCTACGAGCAGTACTTC. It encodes CAISESEGRRYEQYF.

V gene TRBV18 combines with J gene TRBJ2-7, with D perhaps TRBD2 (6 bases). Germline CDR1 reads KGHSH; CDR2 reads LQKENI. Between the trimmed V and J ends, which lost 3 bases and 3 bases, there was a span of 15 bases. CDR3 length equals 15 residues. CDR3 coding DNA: TGTGCCAGCTCACCCTTGGGACTCGGGATCTACGAGCAGTACTTC. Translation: CASSPLGLGIYEQYF.

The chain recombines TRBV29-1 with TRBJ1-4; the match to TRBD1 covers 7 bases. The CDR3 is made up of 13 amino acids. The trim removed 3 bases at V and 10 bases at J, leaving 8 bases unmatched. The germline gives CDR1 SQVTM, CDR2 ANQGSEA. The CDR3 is CSVDIGGAGKLFF. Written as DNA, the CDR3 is TGCAGCGTTGATATAGGGGGCGCGGGAAAACTGTTTTTT.

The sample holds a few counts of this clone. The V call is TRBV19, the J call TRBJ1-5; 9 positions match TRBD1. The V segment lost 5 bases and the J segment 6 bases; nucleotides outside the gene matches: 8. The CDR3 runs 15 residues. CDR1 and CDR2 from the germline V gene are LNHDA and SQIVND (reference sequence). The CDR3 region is CASSPGQGKGQPQHF. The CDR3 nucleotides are TGTGCCAGTAGTCCGGGACAGGGTAAAGGTCAGCCCCAGCATTTT.

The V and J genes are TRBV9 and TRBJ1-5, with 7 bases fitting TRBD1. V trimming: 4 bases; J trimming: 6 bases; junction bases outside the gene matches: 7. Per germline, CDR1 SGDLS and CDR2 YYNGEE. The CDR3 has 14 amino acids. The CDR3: CASSLGDRFQPQHF. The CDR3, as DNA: TGTGCCAGCAGCCTGGGGGACAGATTTCAGCCCCAGCATTTT.

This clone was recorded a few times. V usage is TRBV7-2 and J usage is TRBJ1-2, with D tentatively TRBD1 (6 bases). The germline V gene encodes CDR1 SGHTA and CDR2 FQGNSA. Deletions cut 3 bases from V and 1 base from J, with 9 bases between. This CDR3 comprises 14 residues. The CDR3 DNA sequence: TGTGCCAGCAGCTTGGGGGGCTTTAACTATGGCTACACCTTC. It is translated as CASSLGGFNYGYTF.

CDR3 nucleotides: TGTGCCAGCAGCTTCTTGACGACTAGCACCTACAATGAGCAGTTCTTC. Translating gives CASSFLTTSTYNEQFF. This chain uses TRBV11-1 with TRBJ2-1; 7 bases agree with TRBD2. The CDR3 spans 16 residues. Germline V gene data show CDR1 as SGHAT and CDR2 as FQDESV (reference sequence). The V gene end was trimmed by 3 bases and the J gene end by 2 bases; junction bases not matched to a gene: 7.

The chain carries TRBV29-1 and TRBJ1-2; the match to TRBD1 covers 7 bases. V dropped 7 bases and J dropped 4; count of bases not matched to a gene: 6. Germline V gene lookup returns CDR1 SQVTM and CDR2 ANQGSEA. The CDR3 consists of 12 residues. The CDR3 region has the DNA TGCAGCGGCAAGGGGGCTGGCTATGGCTACACCTTC. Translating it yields CSGKGAGYGYTF.

The CDR3 nucleotides are TGTGCCAGCAGCCGAGGACAGTTCGCCTATGGCTACACCTTC. Its protein product is CASSRGQFAYGYTF. The chain recombines TRBV7-9 with TRBJ1-2, with D perhaps matching TRBD1 (6 bases). CDR3 length: 14 amino acids. The germline V gene encodes CDR1 SEHNR and CDR2 FQNEAQ (reference sequence). The germline V and J ends were trimmed by 5 bases and 4 bases, with 14 bases remaining between them.